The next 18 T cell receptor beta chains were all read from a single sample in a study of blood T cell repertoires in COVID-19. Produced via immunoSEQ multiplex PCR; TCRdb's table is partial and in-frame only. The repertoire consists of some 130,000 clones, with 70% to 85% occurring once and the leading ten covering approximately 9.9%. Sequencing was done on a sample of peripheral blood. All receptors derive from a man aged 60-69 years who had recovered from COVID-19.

The CDR3 here is CASSLAGVRDTQYF. The CDR3 nucleotides are TGCGCCAGCAGCTTGGCGGGAGTTAGGGATACGCAGTATTTT. The chain has TRBV5-1 and TRBJ2-3, with D perhaps TRBD2 (6 bases). The CDR3 extends over 14 amino acids. Per the germline V gene, CDR1 is SGHRS and CDR2 is YFSETQ. The ends were cut back, 0 bases at V and 6 bases at J, with 11 bases in the middle. Complete variable domain (other parts from reference TRBV5-1 and TRBJ2-3): KAGVTQTPRYLIKTRGQQVTLSCSPISGHRSVSWYQQTPGQGLQFLFEYFSETQRNKGNFPGRFSGRQFSNSRSEMNVSTLELGDSALYLCASSLAGVRDTQYFGPGTRLTVL.

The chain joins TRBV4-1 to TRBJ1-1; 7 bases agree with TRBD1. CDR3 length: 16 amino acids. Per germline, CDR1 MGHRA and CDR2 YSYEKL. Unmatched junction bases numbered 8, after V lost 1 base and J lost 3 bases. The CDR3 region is CASSQGTGVADTEAFF. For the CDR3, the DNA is TGCGCCAGCAGCCAAGGAACAGGGGTTGCGGACACTGAAGCTTTCTTT.

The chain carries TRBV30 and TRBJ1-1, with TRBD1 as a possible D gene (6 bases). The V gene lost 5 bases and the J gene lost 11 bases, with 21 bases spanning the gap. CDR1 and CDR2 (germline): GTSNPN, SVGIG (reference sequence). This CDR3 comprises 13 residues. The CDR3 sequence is CAWGKASGRGAFF. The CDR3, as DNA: TGTGCCTGGGGAAAGGCCAGCGGCAGGGGTGCTTTCTTT.

The CDR3 sequence is CASSSGHPSAGYTF. The CDR3 DNA is TGTGCCAGCAGCTCCGGACACCCCTCGGCAGGCTACACCTTC. The rearrangement uses TRBV5-4 and TRBJ1-2; perhaps TRBD1 as D (5 bases). CDR3 length equals 14 residues. Germline V lookup: CDR1 SGHNT, CDR2 YYREEE (reference sequence). Trimming removed 3 bases at V and 8 bases at J, with 17 bases between.

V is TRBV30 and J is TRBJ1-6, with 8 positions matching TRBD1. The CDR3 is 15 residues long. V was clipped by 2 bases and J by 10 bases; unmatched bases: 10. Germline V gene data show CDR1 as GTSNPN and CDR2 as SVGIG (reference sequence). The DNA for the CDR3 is TGTGCCTGGAGTCCTGGACAGGGAATAGGGTCACCCCTCCACTTT. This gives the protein CAWSPGQGIGSPLHF.

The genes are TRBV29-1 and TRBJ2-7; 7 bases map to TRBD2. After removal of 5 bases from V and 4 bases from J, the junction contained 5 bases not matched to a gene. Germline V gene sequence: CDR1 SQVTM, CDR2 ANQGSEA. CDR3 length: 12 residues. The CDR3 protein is CSVSGTQYEQYF. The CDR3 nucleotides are TGCAGCGTTAGCGGGACCCAGTACGAGCAGTACTTC.

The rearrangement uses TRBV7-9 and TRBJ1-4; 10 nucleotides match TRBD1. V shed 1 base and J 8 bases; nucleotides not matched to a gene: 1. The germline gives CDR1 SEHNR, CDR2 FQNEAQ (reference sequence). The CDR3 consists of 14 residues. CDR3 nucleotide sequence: TGTGCCAGCAGCTTAGGGACAGGGGGAGAAAAACTGTTTTTT. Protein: CASSLGTGGEKLFF.

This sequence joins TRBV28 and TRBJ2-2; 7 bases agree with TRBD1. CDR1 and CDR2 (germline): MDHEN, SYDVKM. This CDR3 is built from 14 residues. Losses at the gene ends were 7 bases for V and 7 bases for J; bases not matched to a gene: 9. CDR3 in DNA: TGTGCCAGCAACCCGGGACAGTTGAACGGGGAGCTGTTTTTT. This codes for CASNPGQLNGELFF. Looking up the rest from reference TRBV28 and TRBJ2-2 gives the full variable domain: DVKVTQSSRYLVKRTGEKVFLECVQDMDHENMFWYRQDPGLGLRLIYFSYDVKMKEKGDIPEGYSVSREKKERFSLILESASTNQTSMYLCASNPGQLNGELFFGEGSRLTVL.

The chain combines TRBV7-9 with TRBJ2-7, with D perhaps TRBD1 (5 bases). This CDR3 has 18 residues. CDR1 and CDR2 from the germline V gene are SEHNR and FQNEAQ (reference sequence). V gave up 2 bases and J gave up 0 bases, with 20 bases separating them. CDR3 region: CASSLSGRDYFSSYEQYF. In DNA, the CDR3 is TGTGCCAGCAGCTTATCGGGCAGGGATTACTTCAGCTCCTACGAGCAGTACTTC.

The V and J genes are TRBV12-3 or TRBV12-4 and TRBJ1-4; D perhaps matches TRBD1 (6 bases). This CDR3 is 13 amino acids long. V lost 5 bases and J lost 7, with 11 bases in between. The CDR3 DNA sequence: TGTGCCAGCAGTGCCGGGACAACTGAAAAACTGTTTTTT. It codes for CASSAGTTEKLFF.

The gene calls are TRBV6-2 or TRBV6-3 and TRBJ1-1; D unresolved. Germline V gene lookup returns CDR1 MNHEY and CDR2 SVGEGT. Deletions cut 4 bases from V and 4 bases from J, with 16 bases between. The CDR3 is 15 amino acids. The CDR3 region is CASSLRELGITEAFF. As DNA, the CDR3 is TGTGCCAGCAGTTTAAGGGAACTAGGGATCACTGAAGCTTTCTTT.

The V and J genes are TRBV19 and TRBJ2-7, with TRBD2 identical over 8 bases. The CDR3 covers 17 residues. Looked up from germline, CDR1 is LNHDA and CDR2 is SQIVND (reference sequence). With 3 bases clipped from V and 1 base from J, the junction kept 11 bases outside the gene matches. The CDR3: CASSIRPGGTGSYEQYF. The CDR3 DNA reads TGTGCCAGTAGTATTCGCCCGGGGGGGACTGGGTCCTACGAGCAGTACTTC.

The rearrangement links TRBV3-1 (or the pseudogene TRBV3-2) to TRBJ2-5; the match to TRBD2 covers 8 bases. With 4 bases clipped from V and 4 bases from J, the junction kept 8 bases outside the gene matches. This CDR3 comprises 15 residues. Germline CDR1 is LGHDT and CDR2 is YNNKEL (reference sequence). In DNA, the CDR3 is TGTGCCAGCAGCCTGGGACTAGTGGGGGGAGAGACCCAGTACTTC. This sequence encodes CASSLGLVGGETQYF.

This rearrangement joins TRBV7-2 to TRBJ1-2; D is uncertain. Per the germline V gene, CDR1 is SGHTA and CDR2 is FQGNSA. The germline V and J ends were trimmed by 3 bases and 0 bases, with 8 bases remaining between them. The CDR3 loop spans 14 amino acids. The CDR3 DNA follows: TGTGCCAGCAGCTTTTCGGTTCCTAACTATGGCTACACCTTC. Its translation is CASSFSVPNYGYTF.

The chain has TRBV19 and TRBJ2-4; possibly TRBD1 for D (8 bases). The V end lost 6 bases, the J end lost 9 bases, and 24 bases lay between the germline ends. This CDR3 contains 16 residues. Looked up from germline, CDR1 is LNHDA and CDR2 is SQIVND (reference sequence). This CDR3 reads CASRTTGEGELGIQYF. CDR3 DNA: TGTGCCAGTAGAACGACAGGGGAGGGCGAACTTGGCATTCAGTACTTC.

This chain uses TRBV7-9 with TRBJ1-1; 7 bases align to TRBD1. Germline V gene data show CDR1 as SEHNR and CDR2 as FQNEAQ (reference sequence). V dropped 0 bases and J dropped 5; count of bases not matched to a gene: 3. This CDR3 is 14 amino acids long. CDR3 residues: CASSLASTGTEAFF. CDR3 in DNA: TGTGCCAGCAGCTTAGCCTCGACAGGGACTGAAGCTTTCTTT.

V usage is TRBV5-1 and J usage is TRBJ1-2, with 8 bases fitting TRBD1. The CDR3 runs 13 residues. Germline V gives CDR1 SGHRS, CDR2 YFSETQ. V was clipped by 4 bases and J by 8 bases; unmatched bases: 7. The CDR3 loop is CASSPPDRGGYTF. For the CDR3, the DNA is TGCGCCAGCAGCCCCCCCGACAGGGGAGGCTACACCTTC.

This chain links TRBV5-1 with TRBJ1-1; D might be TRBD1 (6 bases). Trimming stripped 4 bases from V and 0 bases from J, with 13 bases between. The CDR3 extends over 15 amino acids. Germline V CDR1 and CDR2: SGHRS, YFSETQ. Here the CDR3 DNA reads TGCGCCAGCAGCCCGATGGGGGCCTTGAACACTGAAGCTTTCTTT. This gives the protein CASSPMGALNTEAFF.